Given below is one TCR beta chain in context. What this receptor recognizes is not known. The sample holds no much larger clone one base away, and base qualities are not on file. The CDR3 has 14 amino acids, counting the end cysteine and phenylalanine. The kept DNA is CDR3 alone, 42 bases in frame from the first base. For CDR1 and CDR2, the germline V gene lists MNHEY and SVGEGT. V drops 0 bases and J drops 10 bases, leaving 13 bases in between. The intended sense of this specimen's time point label: baseline before first vaccination. Vaccinee samples came from UK trials COV001 and COV002, including a single-blind randomized controlled phase 2/3 trial of AZD1222 (ChAdOx1 nCoV-19) in healthy adults. Trial participant PBMC samples were collected at day 0 and day 28 after the second dose for TCRbeta chain sequencing. The data derive from a study of T cell responses to AZD1222 COVID-19 vaccine (dated by TCRdb to the early 2020s). About the study as a whole: Because spike-specific TCR depth and breadth did not differ between the two schedules, AZD1222 recipients who got a second dose at roughly 4 weeks were pooled with those who got a second dose at roughly 12 weeks. TCR sequencing covered approximately 230 trial participants: approximately 200 given two doses of AZD1222 and about 26 given two doses of MenACWY control vaccine. Trial participants were enrolled into age subgroups of 18-55, 56-69 and 70-plus years, which contained about 150, 28 and 57 TCR-sequenced participants, respectively. Points the paper makes about the study in general: Reportedly, almost half of the unique spike-specific TCRs recognized epitopes lying outside the regions that are mutated in the B.1.351 and B.1.1.7 variants. In the small 56-69-year group, the increase in depth fell short of significance, most likely because of low power. Most participants were white British and females outnumbered males, and the authors suggested that clonal diversity may have been underestimated. Vaccine-associated CD4 TCRs spanned the whole spike protein, with dominant responses in regions 160-218 and 743-854. Only six AZD1222 recipients were SARS-CoV-2 seropositive at baseline, limiting conclusions about previously exposed vaccinees. After two AZD1222 doses, both the breadth and the depth of spike-specific TCRs were significantly higher than at day 0 and than in MenACWY recipients. Because no samples from the day 14 peak response were available, repertoires could be characterized only after the peak T cell response.

The CDR3 regions of human TCRbeta chains were analyzed by immunosequencing. The study's processing was this. Repertoire TCRs were matched against a reference library of SARS-CoV-2-specific TCRs generated with the MIRA antigen-specificity platform. Breadth was defined as the fraction of unique TCRs that were SARS-CoV-2-associated. Depth was defined as the fraction of total T cells that were SARS-CoV-2-associated. Using the MIRA data, every spike-specific TCR was mapped to the spike region that the TCR reacted to and assigned to either a CD4 or a CD8 class. Log10-transformed breadth and depth values were compared by one-way ANOVA with Sidak's multiple comparisons tests. This immuneACCESS table, as held by TCRdb, lists in-frame sequences with V and J called but not all clones. Of the missing ones, under half trace to an unresolved V gene in checked studies; the others have no known cause. D and trimming were read from the DNA, whereas the V and J calls and clone size are those reported in that table. The sample table contains some 200,000 clones; only one count was recorded for 85% to 90% of them. The top ten hold 6.1% of the sample.

The TCR was taken from an adult in good health. This chain joins TRBV6-2 or TRBV6-3 to TRBJ2-1; too little of a D gene remains to name it. This material consisted of peripheral blood, taken on day 0 of AZD1222 vaccination. For the CDR3, the sequence is CASSYSGLVFEQFF. The nucleotide sequence is given as TGTGCCAGCAGTTACTCCGGGCTTGTGTTCGAGCAGTTCTTC.